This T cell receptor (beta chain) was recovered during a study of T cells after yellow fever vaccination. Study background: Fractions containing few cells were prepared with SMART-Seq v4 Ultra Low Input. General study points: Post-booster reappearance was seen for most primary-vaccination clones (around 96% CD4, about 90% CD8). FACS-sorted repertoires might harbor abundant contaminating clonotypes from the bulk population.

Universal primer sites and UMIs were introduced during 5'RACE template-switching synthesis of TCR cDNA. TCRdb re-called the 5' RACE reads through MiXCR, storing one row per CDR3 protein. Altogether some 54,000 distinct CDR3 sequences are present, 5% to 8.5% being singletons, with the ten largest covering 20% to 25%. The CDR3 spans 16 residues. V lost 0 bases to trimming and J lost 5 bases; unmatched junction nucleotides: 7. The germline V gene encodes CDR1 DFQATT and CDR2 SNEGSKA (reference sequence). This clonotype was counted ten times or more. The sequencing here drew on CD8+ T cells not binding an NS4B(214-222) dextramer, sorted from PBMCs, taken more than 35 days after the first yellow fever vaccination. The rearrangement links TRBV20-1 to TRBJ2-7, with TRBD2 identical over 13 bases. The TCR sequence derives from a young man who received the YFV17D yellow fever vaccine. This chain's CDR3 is CSARDPGLAGFHEQYF. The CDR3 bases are TGCAGTGCTAGAGATCCGGGACTAGCGGGGTTCCACGAGCAGTACTTC.